This T cell receptor (beta chain) came from a study of cytomegalovirus exposure and HLA in healthy donors. General observations from the study: TCR beta chains numbering 150 to 200 were designated cytomegalovirus-associated.

Assay: immunoSEQ multiplex PCR; the TCRdb copy retains only in-frame clones and omits some. The sample contains about 220,000 clones, 75% to 95% of which appear only once. The germline V gene has CDR1 MNHEY and CDR2 SMNVEV (reference sequence). J lost 3 bases, V lost 8 bases, and 13 bases had no gene match. The CDR3 spans 15 residues. Worth noting for this clone: The antigen remains unidentified.

Sequenced: PBMCs. This receptor was obtained from a woman aged 18-29 years in good health and CMV-seronegative. The rearrangement links TRBV27 to TRBJ2-7; 7 bases fit TRBD1. The CDR3 protein is CASGYRGETYYEQYF. The CDR3 nucleotides read TGTGCCAGCGGATACAGGGGTGAGACCTACTACGAGCAGTACTTC.